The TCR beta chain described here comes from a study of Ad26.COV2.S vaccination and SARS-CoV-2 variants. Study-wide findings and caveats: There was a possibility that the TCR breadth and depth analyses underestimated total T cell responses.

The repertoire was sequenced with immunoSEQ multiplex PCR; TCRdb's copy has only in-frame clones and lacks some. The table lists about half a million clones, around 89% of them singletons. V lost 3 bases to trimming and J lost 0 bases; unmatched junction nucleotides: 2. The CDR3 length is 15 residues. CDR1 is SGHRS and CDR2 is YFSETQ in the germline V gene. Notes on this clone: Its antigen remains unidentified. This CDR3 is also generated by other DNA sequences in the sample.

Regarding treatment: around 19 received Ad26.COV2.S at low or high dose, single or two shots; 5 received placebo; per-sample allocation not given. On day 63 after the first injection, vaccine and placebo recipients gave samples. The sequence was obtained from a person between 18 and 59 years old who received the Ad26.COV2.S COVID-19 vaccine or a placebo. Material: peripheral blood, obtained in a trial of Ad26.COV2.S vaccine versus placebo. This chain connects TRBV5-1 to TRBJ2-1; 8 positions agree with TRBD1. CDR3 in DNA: TGCGCCAGCAGCTCCGGACAGGGCTCCTACAATGAGCAGTTCTTC. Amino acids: CASSSGQGSYNEQFF.